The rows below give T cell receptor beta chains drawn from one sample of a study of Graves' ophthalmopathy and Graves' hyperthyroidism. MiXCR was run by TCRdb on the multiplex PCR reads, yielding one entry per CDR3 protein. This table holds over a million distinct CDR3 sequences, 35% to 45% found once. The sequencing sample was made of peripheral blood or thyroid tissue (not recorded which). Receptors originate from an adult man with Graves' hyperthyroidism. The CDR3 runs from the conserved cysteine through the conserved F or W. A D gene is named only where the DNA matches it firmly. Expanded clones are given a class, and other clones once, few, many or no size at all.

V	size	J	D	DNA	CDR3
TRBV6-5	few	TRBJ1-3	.	TGTGCCAGCAGCCAGCAGGGCGGGGCCTCGGGAAACACCATATATTTT	CASSQQGGASGNTIYF
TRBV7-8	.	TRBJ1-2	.	TGTGCCAGCAGCTTTCGAACAGCCCTAAATTGGGATGGCTACACCTTC	CASSFRTALNWDGYTF
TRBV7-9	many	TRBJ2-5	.	TGTGCCAGCAGCTCGCTTGGGACCCAGTACTTC	CASSSLGTQYF
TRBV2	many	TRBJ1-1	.	TGTGCCAGCAGGCGAACGGGGAGGGGGACGAACACTGAAGCTTTCTTT	CASRRTGRGTNTEAFF
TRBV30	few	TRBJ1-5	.	TGTGCCTGGAGCCAGAGCATCCGGAATCAGCCCCAGCATTTT	CAWSQSIRNQPQHF
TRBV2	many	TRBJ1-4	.	TGTGCCAGCAGGACAGCGGGGGACGAAAAACTGTTTTTT	CASRTAGDEKLFF
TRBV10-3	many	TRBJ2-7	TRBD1	TGTGCCATCAGTGGGGACAGGGGTTACGAGCAGTACTTC	CAISGDRGYEQYF
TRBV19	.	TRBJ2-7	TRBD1	TGTGCCAGTAGTATTCTTCCGGGACAGTCCTACGAGCAGTACTTC	CASSILPGQSYEQYF
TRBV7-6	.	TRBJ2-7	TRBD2	TGTGCCAGCAGCCAAGGGACTAGCGGGAACTTGAGGGAGCAGTACTTC	CASSQGTSGNLREQYF
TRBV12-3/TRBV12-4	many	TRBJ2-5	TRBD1	TGTGCCAGCGGGTCCCTATCCCGGGACAGGGATCCCCAGTACTTC	CASGSLSRDRDPQYF
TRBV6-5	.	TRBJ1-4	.	TGTGCCAGTAGGCAGGACACCGGGGAAAAACTGTTTTTT	CASRQDTGEKLFF
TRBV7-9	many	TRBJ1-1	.	TGTGCCAGCAGCCCCGACAGGAGGAACACTGAAGCTTTCTTT	CASSPDRRNTEAFF
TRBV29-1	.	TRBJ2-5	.	TGCAGCGTTTTAAGGGGGGCGAAGACCCAGTACTTC	CSVLRGAKTQYF
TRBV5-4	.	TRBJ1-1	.	TGTGCCAGCAGAGTACCGGGACAGAACACTGAAGCTTTCTTT	CASRVPGQNTEAFF
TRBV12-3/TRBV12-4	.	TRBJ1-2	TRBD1	TGTGCCAGCAGTCCAAGACAGGGGGCATACTATGGCTACACCTTC	CASSPRQGAYYGYTF
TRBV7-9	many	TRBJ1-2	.	TGTGCCAGCAGGAATAACGATGGCTACACCTTC	CASRNNDGYTF
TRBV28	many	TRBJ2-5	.	TGTGCCAGCAGTTCGACGCATGAGACCCAGTACTTC	CASSSTHETQYF
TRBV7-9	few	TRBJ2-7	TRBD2	TGTGCCACCAGTGATGGGGACTACAGCTCCTACGAGCAGTACTTC	CATSDGDYSSYEQYF
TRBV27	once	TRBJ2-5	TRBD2	TGTGCCAGCAGCCCAATCACTAGCGGGACACAAGAGACCCAGTACTTC	CASSPITSGTQETQYF
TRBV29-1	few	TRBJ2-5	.	TGCAGCGTTGCGGTCGGGACCCAGTACTTC	CSVAVGTQYF
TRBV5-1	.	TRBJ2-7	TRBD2	TGCGCCAGCAGCTTGTGGGGGGGGGTGACCTACGAGCAGTACTTC	CASSLWGGVTYEQYF
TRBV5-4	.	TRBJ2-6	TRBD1	TGTGCCAGCAGCGATGCGACAGGGGCGGGGTCTGGGGCCAACGTCCTGACTTTC	CASSDATGAGSGANVLTF
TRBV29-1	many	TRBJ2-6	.	TGCAGCGTGCGGACTGTGAGAAGGGCCAACGTCCTGACTTTC	CSVRTVRRANVLTF